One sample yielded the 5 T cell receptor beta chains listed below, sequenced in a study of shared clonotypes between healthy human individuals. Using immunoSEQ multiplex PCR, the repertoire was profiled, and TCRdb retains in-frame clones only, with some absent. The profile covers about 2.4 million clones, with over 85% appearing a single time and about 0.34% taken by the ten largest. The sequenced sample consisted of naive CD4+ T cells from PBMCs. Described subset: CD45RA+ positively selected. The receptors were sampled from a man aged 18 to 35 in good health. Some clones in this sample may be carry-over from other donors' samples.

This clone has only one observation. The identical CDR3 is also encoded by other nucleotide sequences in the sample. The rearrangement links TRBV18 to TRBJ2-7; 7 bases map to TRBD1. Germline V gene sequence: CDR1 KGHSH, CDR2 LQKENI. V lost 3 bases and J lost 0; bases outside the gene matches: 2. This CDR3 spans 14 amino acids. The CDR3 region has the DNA TGTGCCAGCTCACCGCGACAGGGCTCCTACGAGCAGTACTTC. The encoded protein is CASSPRQGSYEQYF.

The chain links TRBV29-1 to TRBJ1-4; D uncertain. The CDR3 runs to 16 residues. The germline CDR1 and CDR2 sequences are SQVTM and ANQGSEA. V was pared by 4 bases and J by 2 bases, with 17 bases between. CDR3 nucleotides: TGCAGCGTTGCATTGGCCAGGCCCGGGACTAATGAAAAACTGTTTTTT. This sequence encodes CSVALARPGTNEKLFF. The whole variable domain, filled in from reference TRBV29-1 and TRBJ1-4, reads SAVISQKPSRDICQRGTSLTIQCQVDSQVTMMFWYRQQPGQSLTLIATANQGSEATYESGFVIDKFPISRPNLTFSTLTVSNMSPEDSSIYLCSVALARPGTNEKLFFGSGTQLSVL.

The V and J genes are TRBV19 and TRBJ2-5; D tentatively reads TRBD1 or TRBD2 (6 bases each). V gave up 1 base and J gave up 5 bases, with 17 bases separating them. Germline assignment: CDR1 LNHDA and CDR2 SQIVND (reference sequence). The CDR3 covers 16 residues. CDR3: CASSIGFSGGGETQYF. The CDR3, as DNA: TGTGCCAGTAGTATAGGGTTTAGCGGAGGGGGGGAGACCCAGTACTTC.

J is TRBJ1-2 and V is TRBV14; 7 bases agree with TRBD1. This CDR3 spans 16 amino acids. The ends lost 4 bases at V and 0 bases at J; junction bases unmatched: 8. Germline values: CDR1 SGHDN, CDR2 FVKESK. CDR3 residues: CASSLKQGSANYGYTF. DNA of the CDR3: TGTGCCAGCAGCCTCAAACAGGGGTCAGCTAACTATGGCTACACCTTC.

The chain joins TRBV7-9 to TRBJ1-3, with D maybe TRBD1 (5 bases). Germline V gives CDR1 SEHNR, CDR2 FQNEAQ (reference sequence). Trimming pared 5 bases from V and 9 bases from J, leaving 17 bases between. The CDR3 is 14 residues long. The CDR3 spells CASSGSGHGGTIYF. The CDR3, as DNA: TGTGCCAGCAGCGGGTCAGGGCACGGAGGCACCATATATTTT.